The 21 T cell receptor beta chains presented below share a single source sample, sequenced in a study of blood T cell repertoires in COVID-19. The repertoire was sequenced with immunoSEQ multiplex PCR; TCRdb's copy has only in-frame clones and lacks some. The sample contains roughly 330,000 clones, more than 75% of which appear only once. The specimen was PBMCs or T cells enriched from blood (not recorded which). Receptors originate from a woman younger than 45 who had recovered from COVID-19.

The rearrangement joins TRBV7-9 to TRBJ1-4; D gene uncertain. Deletions cut 1 base from V and 4 bases from J, with 10 bases between. Germline loops: CDR1 SEHNR, CDR2 FQNEAQ (reference sequence). This CDR3 spans 15 amino acids. CDR3 bases: TGTGCCAGCAGCTTAGAGTCAGGATATAATGAAAAACTGTTTTTT. This translates into CASSLESGYNEKLFF.

The V and J genes are TRBV6-5 and TRBJ1-1, with TRBD1 as a possible D gene (5 bases). CDR1 MNHEY and CDR2 SVGAGI come from the germline V gene. The CDR3 length is 13 residues. V lost 4 bases, J lost 5 bases, and 11 bases lay in between. CDR3 in amino acids: CASSFYRGTEAFF. The CDR3 nucleotides read TGTGCCAGCAGTTTCTATCGGGGGACTGAAGCTTTCTTT.

The chain has TRBV6-5 and TRBJ1-1; TRBD1 agrees at 8 bases. This CDR3 is 12 amino acids long. Germline V gives CDR1 MNHEY, CDR2 SVGAGI. V lost 7 bases, J lost 3 bases, and 1 base stayed unmatched. Here the CDR3 reads CASNRGYTEAFF. CDR3 DNA: TGTGCCAGCAACAGGGGGTACACTGAAGCTTTCTTT.

The chain links TRBV2 to TRBJ1-1; 8 bases agree with TRBD1. Trimming at V came to 10 bases and at J to 3 bases, leaving 4 bases not matched to a gene. CDR3 size: 12 residues. Germline CDR1 is SNHLY and CDR2 is FYNNEI. CDR3 amino acids: CATLTGDTEAFF. CDR3 bases: TGTGCCACCCTGACAGGGGACACTGAAGCTTTCTTT.

The gene calls are TRBV6-6 and TRBJ1-2, with 7 bases that match TRBD1. J lost 6 bases, V lost 6 bases, and 4 bases had no gene match. There are 12 residues in the CDR3. Germline V gene lookup returns CDR1 MNHNY and CDR2 SVGAGI (reference sequence). This chain's CDR3 is CASRTGMDGYTF. In DNA, the CDR3 is TGTGCCAGCAGGACAGGGATGGATGGCTACACCTTC.

The CDR3 sequence is CSVTGNEQFF. The CDR3 coding sequence is TGCAGTGTTACAGGGAATGAGCAGTTCTTC. This chain joins TRBV20-1 and TRBJ2-1, with D tentatively TRBD1 (6 bases). Trimming took 7 bases from V and 7 from J, leaving 8 bases between them. The CDR3 contains 10 residues. Germline CDR1 is DFQATT and CDR2 is SNEGSKA (reference sequence).

The chain uses TRBV5-1 and TRBJ2-2; possibly TRBD1 for D (6 bases). V was clipped by 6 bases and J by 4 bases, with 16 bases between them. Germline values: CDR1 SGHRS, CDR2 YFSETQ. The CDR3 loop spans 15 amino acids. CDR3 coding DNA: TGCGCCAGCAAATTGCGAGGGGGTCTCACCGGGGAGCTGTTTTTT. Translating it yields CASKLRGGLTGELFF.

V and J are TRBV19 and TRBJ1-3; the D gene is possibly TRBD1 (6 bases). The germline gives CDR1 LNHDA, CDR2 SQIVND (reference sequence). The CDR3 spans 15 residues. The DNA of the CDR3 is TGTGCTGGTTTCAGGGGCCCTTCCCCTGGAAACACCATATATTTT. Residues: CAGFRGPSPGNTIYF. Full variable domain (missing parts from reference TRBV19 and TRBJ1-3): DGGITQSPKYLFRKEGQNVTLSCEQNLNHDAMYWYRQDPGQGLRLIYYSQIVNDFQKGDIAEGYSVSREKKESFPLTVTSAQKNPTAFYLCAGFRGPSPGNTIYFGEGSWLTVV.

This chain's CDR3 is CASIPPGGTEAFF. For the CDR3, the DNA is TGTGCCAGCATTCCTCCGGGTGGAACTGAAGCTTTCTTT. The J gene is TRBJ1-1, the V gene TRBV6-5; D is unresolved. In germline, CDR1 is MNHEY, CDR2 SVGAGI. The V and J ends lost 7 bases and 5 bases respectively, with 14 bases between them. This CDR3 has 13 amino acids.

This clone has just one count. The rearrangement links TRBV6-5 to TRBJ2-5; 8 bases agree with TRBD1. This CDR3 has 14 residues. J was trimmed by 2 bases and V by 5 bases; bases with no gene match: 4. Germline V gene lookup returns CDR1 MNHEY and CDR2 SVGAGI. DNA for the CDR3: TGTGCCAGCAGTAGGACAGGGCGGCAAGAGACCCAGTACTTC. It translates to CASSRTGRQETQYF.

The chain is built from TRBV29-1 and TRBJ1-1; unclear D gene. The V and J ends lost 7 bases and 5 bases respectively, with 14 bases between them. Germline CDR1 SQVTM, CDR2 ANQGSEA. The CDR3 sequence is 12 residues long. CDR3 region: CSAGLLQTEAFF. CDR3 DNA sequence: TGCAGCGCCGGACTTCTCCAGACTGAAGCTTTCTTT.

The CDR3 here is CASRRDRENTEAFF. CDR3 DNA sequence: TGCGCCAGCAGGAGGGACAGGGAGAACACTGAAGCTTTCTTT. V gene TRBV10-1 combines with J gene TRBJ1-1, with 9 bases lining up with TRBD1. V shed 6 bases and J 1 base; nucleotides not matched to a gene: 3. Germline V gene data show CDR1 as WNHNN and CDR2 as SYGVQD (reference sequence). This CDR3 is 14 amino acids long.

In this sample, this clone turned up a few times. The chain has TRBV18 and TRBJ1-3; D is undetermined. The CDR3 runs to 17 residues. The V gene lost 0 bases and the J gene lost 2 bases, with 14 bases spanning the gap. From germline, CDR1 is KGHSH and CDR2 LQKENI. CDR3 protein: CASSPPRPHGTGNTIYF. CDR3 sequence (DNA): TGTGCCAGCTCACCACCGCGTCCCCACGGTACTGGAAACACCATATATTTT.

The chain carries TRBV7-8 and TRBJ2-5, with a weak D call TRBD2 (6 bases). The CDR3 has 15 residues. CDR1 is SGHVS and CDR2 is FQNEAQ in the germline V gene. V was trimmed by 2 bases and J by 5 bases, leaving 15 bases between them. CDR3 DNA sequence: TGTGCCAGCAGCTTAAGAGGGGTACGGGAGGAGACCCAGTACTTC. Its protein is CASSLRGVREETQYF. The full variable domain, rest sourced from reference TRBV7-8 and TRBJ2-5, is GAGVSQSPRYKVAKRGQDVALRCDPISGHVSLFWYQQALGQGPEFLTYFQNEAQLDKSGLPSDRFFAERPEGSVSTLKIQRTQQEDSAVYLCASSLRGVREETQYFGPGTRLLVL.

The chain couples TRBV2 to TRBJ2-1; a possible D gene is TRBD2 (6 bases). Germline-derived CDR1 and CDR2 are SNHLY and FYNNEI. Trimming left V 3 bases short and J 4 bases short, with 10 bases between. There are 14 residues in the CDR3. The CDR3 reads CASSDGDWYNEQFF. As DNA, the CDR3 is TGTGCCAGCAGTGACGGGGACTGGTACAATGAGCAGTTCTTC.

The chain uses TRBV19 and TRBJ2-5; 9 nucleotides match TRBD1. There are 15 residues in the CDR3. Germline V lookup: CDR1 LNHDA, CDR2 SQIVND (reference sequence). The J segment lost 4 bases and the V segment lost 0 bases, leaving 3 bases of the junction unmatched. In nucleotides, the CDR3 is TGTGCCAGTAGTATAGAAAACAGGGGGCGAGAGACCCAGTACTTC. It specifies CASSIENRGRETQYF.

This CDR3 is CATGGSPQETQYF. For the CDR3, the DNA is TGTGCCACCGGGGGGTCACCCCAAGAGACCCAGTACTTC. This rearrangement joins TRBV24-1 to TRBJ2-5; possible D gene TRBD2, 6 bases. V lost 9 bases and J lost 1, with 11 bases in between. The CDR3 is 13 residues long. Germline CDR1 reads KGHDR; CDR2 reads SFDVKD.

The table lists this clone with a few counts. V and J are TRBV11-3 and TRBJ2-7; 9 bases are a match to TRBD1. The ends lost 5 bases at V and 5 bases at J; junction bases unmatched: 10. Germline lookup yields CDR1 SGHNT and CDR2 YENEEA. This CDR3 has 15 amino acids. CDR3 region: CASSPPGQGANEQYF. CDR3 bases: TGTGCCAGCAGCCCACCGGGACAGGGAGCCAACGAGCAGTACTTC.

The genes are TRBV7-2 and TRBJ1-3, with D tentatively TRBD1 (6 bases). The CDR3 runs 15 residues. Germline loops: CDR1 SGHTA, CDR2 FQGNSA. Trimming stripped 3 bases from V and 0 bases from J, with 9 bases between. The CDR3 nucleotides are TGTGCCAGCAGCTTCAGGGGTACCTCTGGAAACACCATATATTTT. This encodes CASSFRGTSGNTIYF.

The rearrangement joins TRBV5-5 to TRBJ2-7; 9 nucleotides align to TRBD1. CDR3 length equals 14 residues. V lost 1 base, J lost 6 bases, and 5 bases stayed unmatched. Per the germline V gene, CDR1 is SGHKS and CDR2 is YYEKEE (reference sequence). The CDR3 region is CASSLPGTGTEQYF. In DNA, the CDR3 is TGTGCCAGCAGCTTGCCCGGGACAGGGACCGAGCAGTACTTC.

The chain carries TRBV27 and TRBJ1-2, with 7 bases lining up with TRBD1. Germline-derived CDR1 and CDR2 are MNHEY and SMNVEV (reference sequence). The V segment lost 2 bases and the J segment 5 bases; nucleotides outside the gene matches: 5. The CDR3 is 14 amino acids. This CDR3 reads CASSLRRRGYGYTF. CDR3 nucleotides: TGTGCCAGCAGTTTACGGCGCAGGGGGTATGGCTACACCTTC.